Detailed here is one TCR beta chain. The antigen remains undetermined. The data belong to a study of shared clonotypes between healthy human individuals. Study summary: Per donor, three plates held CD4 naive cells, three held CD4 memory, two held CD8 naive and one held CD8 memory. Notes on the study in general: Since donors were few, the genetic and exposure-history diversity represented was limited.

In replicate PCRs of sorted subsets, about 220 ng DNA, tens of thousands of T cell genomes, was used. Sequencing was performed with immunoSEQ multiplex PCR; in TCRdb, only in-frame clones are kept and a portion is missing. The data show roughly 2,500,000 clones, 80% to 95% seen once. The CDR3 extends over 15 amino acids. Germline lookup yields CDR1 MNHNY and CDR2 SVGAGI (reference sequence). V lost 8 bases to trimming and J lost 2 bases, with 16 bases between them. The sequenced sample was naive CD4+ T cells from PBMCs. As to subset: CD45RA+ positively selected. The rearrangement joins TRBV6-6 to TRBJ1-3, with D perhaps matching TRBD1 (5 bases). This clonotype originated in a man aged 18 to 30 in good health. Some clones in this sample may be carry-over from other donors' samples. The CDR3 region is CASREFREPGNTIYF. The DNA of the CDR3 is TGTGCCAGCCGAGAATTCAGGGAACCTGGAAACACCATATATTTT.